These T cell receptor beta chains were read from a single sample in a study of graft-versus-host responses after intestinal transplantation. Measured with immunoSEQ multiplex PCR; TCRdb has only the in-frame clones, and not every one. The repertoire holds under 7,500 clones, with roughly 80% as singletons. The sequencing used ileum tissue, collected roughly 310 days after intestinal transplant. Receptors were obtained from a human patient who received an intestinal transplant, so some T cells may come from the graft donor. Each CDR3 is given with its conserved first and last residue. Fields, in order: CDR3 protein, J gene, V gene.

CASSEHGGGISTEAFF	TRBJ1-1	TRBV6-1
CASSVSGVETQYF	TRBJ2-5	TRBV5-6
CASSLDREGRGSPLHF	TRBJ1-6	TRBV7-2
CASSGQGWKDTQYF	TRBJ2-3	TRBV10-2
CASSKARRETQYF	TRBJ2-5	TRBV21-1
CASSLGGSNTEAFF	TRBJ1-1	TRBV9
CASRVTSGSTGELFF	TRBJ2-2	TRBV7-3
CANSYSSLGSDTEAFF	TRBJ1-1	TRBV6-5
CSVEVGGARTDTQYF	TRBJ2-3	TRBV29-1
CASSSLRQGLYGYTF	TRBJ1-2	TRBV11-2
CASSEVGGGGDYGYTF	TRBJ1-2	TRBV25-1
CASSDGQGAGELFF	TRBJ2-2	TRBV6-4
CAISDRKQGSNNSPLHF	TRBJ1-6	TRBV10-3
CASSGQQPYEQYF	TRBJ2-7	TRBV19
CASSVEPTATDTQYF	TRBJ2-3	TRBV9
CASSRTGSDLYEQYF	TRBJ2-7	TRBV6-1
CASSAPGDDQKETQYF	TRBJ2-5	TRBV11-3
CASSQDPNRGETQYF	TRBJ2-5	TRBV4-1
CASSVAGTGELFF	TRBJ2-2	TRBV6-4
CASSAVYNEQFF	TRBJ2-1	TRBV11-2
CASRTGDTGELFF	TRBJ2-2	TRBV27
CASSYGQNTEAFF	TRBJ1-1	TRBV7-3
CASSIGNTEAFF	TRBJ1-1	TRBV19
CASSVDGLTYEQYF	TRBJ2-7	TRBV9
CASSEPPFRFEAEAFF	TRBJ1-1	TRBV2
CASQGRTYEQYF	TRBJ2-7	TRBV5-5
CASSEGHYEQYF	TRBJ2-7	TRBV6-1
CATSRDWGGLNEQFF	TRBJ2-1	TRBV15
CASSIGTGGAYEQYF	TRBJ2-7	TRBV19
CASSKSLWGRDNEQFF	TRBJ2-1	TRBV21-1